One T cell receptor (beta chain) is described in this entry. This sample is part of a study of T cell changes during pregnancy in multiple sclerosis. TCRdb's copy holds only in-frame clones and misses some; the assay was immunoSEQ multiplex PCR. The profile covers approximately 74,000 clones, with roughly nine tenths appearing a single time and less than 3.5% taken by the ten largest. V dropped 4 bases and J dropped 0 bases, with 9 bases sitting between them. The CDR3 contains 14 residues. Germline lookup yields CDR1 SGHAT and CDR2 FQNNGV. This clonotype originated in a female donor with multiple sclerosis, enrolled in a pregnancy study. This sequence joins TRBV11-2 and TRBJ1-1, with D maybe TRBD1 (5 bases). This specimen was peripheral blood, taken before pregnancy. CDR3 in amino acids: CASSSTEMNTEAFF. The CDR3 DNA follows: TGTGCCAGCAGCTCGACAGAGATGAACACTGAAGCTTTCTTT.